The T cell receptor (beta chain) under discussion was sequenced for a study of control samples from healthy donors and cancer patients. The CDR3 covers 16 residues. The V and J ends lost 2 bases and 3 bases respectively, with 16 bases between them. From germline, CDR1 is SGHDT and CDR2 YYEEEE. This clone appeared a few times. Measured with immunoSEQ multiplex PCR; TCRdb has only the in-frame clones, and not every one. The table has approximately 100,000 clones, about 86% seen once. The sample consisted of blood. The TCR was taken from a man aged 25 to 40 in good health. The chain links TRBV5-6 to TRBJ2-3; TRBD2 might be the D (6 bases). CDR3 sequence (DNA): TGTGCCAGCAGCTTAGGGGCCGGGGGTAGAACAGATACGCAGTATTTT. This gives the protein CASSLGAGGRTDTQYF.